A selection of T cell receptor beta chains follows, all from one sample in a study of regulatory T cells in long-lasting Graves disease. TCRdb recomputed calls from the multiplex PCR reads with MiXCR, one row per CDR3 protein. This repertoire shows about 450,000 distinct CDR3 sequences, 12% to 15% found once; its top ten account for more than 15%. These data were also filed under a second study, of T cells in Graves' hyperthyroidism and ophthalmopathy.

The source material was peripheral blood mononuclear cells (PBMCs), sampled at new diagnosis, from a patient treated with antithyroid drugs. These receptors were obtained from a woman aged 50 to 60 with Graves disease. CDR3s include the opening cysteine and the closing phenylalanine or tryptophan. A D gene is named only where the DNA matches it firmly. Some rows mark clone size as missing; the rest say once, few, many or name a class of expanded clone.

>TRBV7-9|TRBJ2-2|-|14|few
TGTGCCACCTGGTTTGTAACTTTCACCGGGGAGCTGTTTTTT
CATWFVTFTGELFF
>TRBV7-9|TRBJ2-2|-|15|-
TGTGCCAGCACCCCCAGCTGGAGTGGCACCGGGGAGCTGTTTTTT
CASTPSWSGTGELFF
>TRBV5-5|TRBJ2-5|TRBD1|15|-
TGTGCCAGCAGCTGGGGACAGGGAGTCGGAGAGACCCAGTACTTC
CASSWGQGVGETQYF
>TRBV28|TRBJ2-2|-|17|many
TGTGCCAGCAGTCTGGGTAGTGTCGGGGGACGAACCGGGGAGCTGTTTTTT
CASSLGSVGGRTGELFF
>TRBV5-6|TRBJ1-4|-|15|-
TGTGCCAGCACTCAGGCTCGGTCGGGCGACGAAAAACTGTTTTTT
CASTQARSGDEKLFF
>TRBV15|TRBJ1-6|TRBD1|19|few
TGTGCCACCAGCCCAACCTTAACAGGGGGCAGAAAAGGTGAATCACCCCTCCACTTT
CATSPTLTGGRKGESPLHF
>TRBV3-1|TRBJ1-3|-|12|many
TGTGCCAGCAGCGCTGCTGGGAACACCATATATTTT
CASSAAGNTIYF
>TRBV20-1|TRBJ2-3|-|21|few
TGCAGTGCTAGAGATTCGGAACCGGGACACGGTGTTTTATTCTACACAGATACGCAGTATTTT
CSARDSEPGHGVLFYTDTQYF
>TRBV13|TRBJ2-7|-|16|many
TGTGCCAGCAGCACCCAACGAGGGGGGGGCTCCTACGAGCAGTACTTC
CASSTQRGGGSYEQYF
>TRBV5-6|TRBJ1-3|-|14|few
TGTGCCAGCAGCTTTCAGGGGATGGGAAACACCATATATTTT
CASSFQGMGNTIYF
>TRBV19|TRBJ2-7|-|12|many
TGTGCCAGTAGTACCCTCGGCGGAGGGTTGGGCTTC
CASSTLGGGLGF
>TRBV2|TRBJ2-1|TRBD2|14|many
TGTGCCAGCAGTGAAATGGGGGGGTACAATGAGCAGTTCTTC
CASSEMGGYNEQFF
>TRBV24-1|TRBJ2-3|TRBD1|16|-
TGTGCCACCAGTGATTGGACAGGGGACGGGACAGATACGCAGTATTTT
CATSDWTGDGTDTQYF
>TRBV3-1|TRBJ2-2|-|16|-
TGTGCCAGCAGCCCATTGACAGGTTCGAGCACCGGGGAGCTGTTTTTT
CASSPLTGSSTGELFF
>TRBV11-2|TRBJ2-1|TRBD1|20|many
TGTGCCAGCAGCTTATTCTTCGATCCCGGGGGGACAGGGTCGTTTCATGAGCAGTTCTTC
CASSLFFDPGGTGSFHEQFF
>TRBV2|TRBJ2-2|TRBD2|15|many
TGTGCCAGCAGTGCCCTAGCGGGAGTACCCGGGGAGCTGTTTTTT
CASSALAGVPGELFF
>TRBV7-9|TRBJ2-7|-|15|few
TGCGCCAGCAGCCCCGCCAGGACCTACTCCTACGAGCAGTACTTC
CASSPARTYSYEQYF
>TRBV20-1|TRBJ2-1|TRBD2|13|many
TGCAGTGCTAGAGGGGACTACCTTTCCGAGCAGTTCTTC
CSARGDYLSEQFF
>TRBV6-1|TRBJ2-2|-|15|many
TGTGCCAGCAGTGACGGATCAGACATTTCCGGGGAGCTGTTTTTT
CASSDGSDISGELFF
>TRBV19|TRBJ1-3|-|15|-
TGTGCCAGTCATCCGGGAGGGAACTCTGGAAACACCATATATTTT
CASHPGGNSGNTIYF
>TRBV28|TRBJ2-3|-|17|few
TGTGCCAGCAGTTTCGTGCGGGCCCTAGGTGTGGAAGATACGCAGTATTTT
CASSFVRALGVEDTQYF
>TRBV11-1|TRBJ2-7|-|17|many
TGTGCCAGCAGCTTAGCGGGGAGCGGGCCCCGCTCCTACGAGCAGTACTTC
CASSLAGSGPRSYEQYF
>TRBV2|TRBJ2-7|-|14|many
TGTGCCAGCAGTGGACAGCTTGGCTCCTACGAGCAGTACTTC
CASSGQLGSYEQYF
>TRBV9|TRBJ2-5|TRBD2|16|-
TGTGCCAGCAGCGTAGATCAGCGGGAGGATCGAGAGACCCAGTACTTC
CASSVDQREDRETQYF
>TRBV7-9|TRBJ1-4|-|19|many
TGTGCCAGCAGCTTGAAAGCCGGGACCCACGACTTGGGTAATGAAAAACTGTTTTTT
CASSLKAGTHDLGNEKLFF
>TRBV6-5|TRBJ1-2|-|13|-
TGTGCCAGCAGTTCCGCCCCAAACTATGGCTACACCTTC
CASSSAPNYGYTF
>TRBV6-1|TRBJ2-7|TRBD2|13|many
TGTGCCAGCATGGACAGCGGGAGTTACGAGCAGTACTTC
CASMDSGSYEQYF
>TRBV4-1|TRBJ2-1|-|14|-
TGCGCCAGCAGCCAAGGGCTGAGGGAAAATGAGCAGTTCTTC
CASSQGLRENEQFF
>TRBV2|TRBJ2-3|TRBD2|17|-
TGTGCCAGCAGTGAACGTCCAGCGGCGGGAGCGGGAGATACGCAGTATTTT
CASSERPAAGAGDTQYF
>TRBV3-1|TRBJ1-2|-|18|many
TGTGCCAGCAGCCGACGTCCCGGGACACGATTACCGAACTATGGCTACACCTTC
CASSRRPGTRLPNYGYTF
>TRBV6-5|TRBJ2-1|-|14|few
TGTGCCAGCAGTTACCACGGGGGAGTCAATGAGCAGTTCTTC
CASSYHGGVNEQFF
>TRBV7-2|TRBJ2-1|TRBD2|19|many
TGTGCCAGCAGCTTAGCCTGGGGTCTGCGGGAGGGCCCCGAGGATGAGCAGTTCTTC
CASSLAWGLREGPEDEQFF
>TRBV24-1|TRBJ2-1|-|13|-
TGTGCCATGGCCCCGAGCGGGTCCAATGAGCAGTTCTTC
CAMAPSGSNEQFF
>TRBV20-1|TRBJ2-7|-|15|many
TGCAGTGCCCCCAGGGGCGACTCCCACTGGGCCGTGCAGTACTTC
CSAPRGDSHWAVQYF
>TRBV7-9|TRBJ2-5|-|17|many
TGTGCCAGCAGCGGACTGTCAGGCGCCAGGATGGGAGAGACCCAGTACTTC
CASSGLSGARMGETQYF
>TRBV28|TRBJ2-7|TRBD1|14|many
TGTGCCAGCAGTTTAATGACAGGGACCGACGAGCAGTACTTC
CASSLMTGTDEQYF
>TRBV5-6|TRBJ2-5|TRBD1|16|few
TGTGCCAGCAGCTTACTGACAGGGGGCGGGGAAGAGACCCAGTACTTC
CASSLLTGGGEETQYF
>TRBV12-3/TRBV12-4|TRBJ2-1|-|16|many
TGTGCCATCACCCTTCGGGGGCTCTTCTCCTACAATGAGCAGTTCTTC
CAITLRGLFSYNEQFF
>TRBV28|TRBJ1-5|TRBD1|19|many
TGTGCCAGCAGTTTATCGCTCGGACAGGGGGAAAATAGCAATCAGCCCCAGCATTTT
CASSLSLGQGENSNQPQHF
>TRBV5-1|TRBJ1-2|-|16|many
TGCGCCAGCAGATTCCGTGGACAGAACTTCAGCTATGGCTACACCTTC
CASRFRGQNFSYGYTF
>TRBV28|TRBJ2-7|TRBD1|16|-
TGTGCCAGCAGAAACGCGGGACAGGGGTATTCCAACGAGCAGTACTTC
CASRNAGQGYSNEQYF
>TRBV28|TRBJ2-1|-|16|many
TGTGCCAGCAGTTCCCCGAGCGGGCGCCCGGGCGATGAGCAGTTCTTC
CASSSPSGRPGDEQFF
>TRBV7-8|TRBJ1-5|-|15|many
TGTGCCAGCAGCACAATCAGGGATAGCAATCAGCCCCAGCATTTT
CASSTIRDSNQPQHF
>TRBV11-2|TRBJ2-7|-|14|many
TGTGCCAGCAGCTTTCTGGAGGGCTCCTACGAGCAGTACTTC
CASSFLEGSYEQYF
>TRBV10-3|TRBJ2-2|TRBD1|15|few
TGTGCCATCAGTGAGTCCCGGGACAGTCCCGGGGAGCTGTTTTTT
CAISESRDSPGELFF
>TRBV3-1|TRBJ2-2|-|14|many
TGTGCCAGCAGCCAATCAGGGAACACCGGGGAGCTGTTTTTT
CASSQSGNTGELFF
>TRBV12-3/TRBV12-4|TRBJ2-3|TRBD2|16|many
TGTGCCAGCAGTACTGGACTAGCGGAGATCACAGATACGCAGTATTTT
CASSTGLAEITDTQYF
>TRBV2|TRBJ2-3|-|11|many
TGTGCCAGCAGTGGGCACGATACGCAGTATTTT
CASSGHDTQYF
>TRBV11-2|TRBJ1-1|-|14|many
TGTGCCAGCAGCTTACGGACAGCTAACACTGAAGCTTTCTTT
CASSLRTANTEAFF
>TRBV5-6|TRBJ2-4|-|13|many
TGTGCCAGCAGCTTGGAGGAGGGAAACATTCAGTACTTC
CASSLEEGNIQYF
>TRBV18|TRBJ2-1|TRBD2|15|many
TGTGCCAGCTCACCACCTAGCGGGCCCAACAATGAGCAGTTCTTC
CASSPPSGPNNEQFF
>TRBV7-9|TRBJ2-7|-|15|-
TGTGCCACCCAAGGGACCCTTTTAGGCTCCTACGAGCAGTACTTC
CATQGTLLGSYEQYF
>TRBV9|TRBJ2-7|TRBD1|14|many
TGTGCCAGCAGCGAGGGACAGGGGGACTCTGAGCAGTACTTC
CASSEGQGDSEQYF
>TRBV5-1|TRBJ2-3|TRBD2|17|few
TGCGCCAGCAGAACCGCGGGAGGGCCCCGGGGCACAGATACGCAGTATTTT
CASRTAGGPRGTDTQYF